These 28 T cell receptor beta chains originate from one sample sequenced in a study of Graves' ophthalmopathy and Graves' hyperthyroidism (dated by TCRdb to 2016 to 2019). Instrument on record: Illumina HiSeq 2000. TCR beta CDR3 regions were amplified from RNA transcripts for repertoire sequencing. A first-round RT-PCR used HTBI primers with the Qiagen OneStep RT-PCR kit, followed by a second-round multiplex PCR, size selection and purification. Starting from the raw public reads, TCRdb applied fastp trimming at Q25, assembled clones with MiXCR and retained in-frame beta chains. Records with the same CDR3 protein are collapsed into one entry carrying the most frequent genes and DNA. The sample table contains about 1.1 million distinct CDR3 sequences; only one count was recorded for roughly two fifths of them. Clones ranked in the top ten supply over 8.5% of the sample. The specimen was peripheral blood or thyroid tissue (not recorded which). These receptors originate from an adult man with Graves' hyperthyroidism.

This clonotype was detected many times. The chain has TRBV5-6 and TRBJ2-6, with D tentatively TRBD1 (6 bases). The CDR3 contains 17 residues. The V end was cut by 2 bases, the J end by 0 bases, with 12 bases between. Looked up from germline, CDR1 is SGHDT and CDR2 is YYEEEE. CDR3 nucleotides: TGTGCCAGCAGCTTCTTAGGCAGGGGCTCTGGGGCCAACGTCCTGACTTTC. This translates into CASSFLGRGSGANVLTF.

There are many counts of this clonotype. This chain links TRBV2 with TRBJ2-2; TRBD2 aligns across 10 bases. Losses at the gene ends were 6 bases for V and 6 bases for J; bases not matched to a gene: 4. The CDR3 length is 14 residues. Germline V gives CDR1 SNHLY, CDR2 FYNNEI. The CDR3, as DNA: TGTGCCAGCAGGCTAGCGGGAGATCCCGGGGAGCTGTTTTTT. Translating it yields CASRLAGDPGELFF.

The rearrangement uses TRBV10-3 and TRBJ2-7; 8 nucleotides align to TRBD1. The CDR3 totals 16 residues. Germline V gene sequence: CDR1 ENHRY, CDR2 SYGVKD. V dropped 10 bases and J dropped 0; count of bases not matched to a gene: 14. CDR3 sequence reads: CASRYRAGQGSYEQYF. The CDR3 DNA reads as TGTGCCAGCAGATACCGGGCAGGACAGGGCTCCTACGAGCAGTACTTC.

Details on this clonotype: A much bigger clone sits one base away, suggesting this may be a read error. This chain links TRBV20-1 with TRBJ2-5; 12 bases map to TRBD2. The germline V gene has CDR1 DFQATT and CDR2 SNEGSKA (reference sequence). Germline trimming cut 4 bases from V and 5 bases from J; bases unmatched to any gene: 11. The length of the CDR3 is 16 residues. In DNA form, the CDR3 reads TGCAGTGCTAAGGGCCCGGGACTAGCGGGCGGGGAGACCCAGTACTTC. Amino acids: CSAKGPGLAGGETQYF.

This clonotype has a count of ten or more. This sequence joins TRBV10-3 and TRBJ1-6; 10 bases are shared with TRBD1. The ends lost 5 bases at V and 8 bases at J; junction bases unmatched: 6. The CDR3 contains 15 residues. Germline V lookup: CDR1 ENHRY, CDR2 SYGVKD. The CDR3 sequence: CAISSGQGNHSPLHF. In DNA, the CDR3 is TGTGCCATCAGTTCGGGACAGGGGAATCATTCACCCCTCCACTTT.

This clonotype was recorded at least ten times. The V call is TRBV11-2, the J call TRBJ2-7, with no clear D. The CDR3 length is 11 residues. In germline, CDR1 is SGHAT, CDR2 FQNNGV. Trimming removed 7 bases at V and 1 base at J, with 5 bases between. CDR3 DNA: TGTGCCAGCACCGAATCCTACGAGCAGTACTTC. It specifies CASTESYEQYF.

This clonotype came up many times. This chain connects TRBV29-1 to TRBJ1-1; a weak D match, TRBD1 (5 bases). This CDR3 is built from 12 residues. Germline-derived CDR1 and CDR2 are SQVTM and ANQGSEA. V lost 4 bases, J lost 2 bases, and 8 bases lay in between. For the CDR3, the DNA is TGCAGCGTTGGAACAGGTAACACTGAAGCTTTCTTT. It specifies CSVGTGNTEAFF.

This clonotype was counted between two and nine times. The CDR3 DNA sequence: TGTGCCAGCAGTTACGGACAGGGGCTAGTTTACGAGCAGTACTTC. Protein product: CASSYGQGLVYEQYF. J is TRBJ2-7 and V is TRBV6-1; 9 bases match TRBD1. CDR3 length: 15 residues. Germline V gene lookup returns CDR1 MNHNS and CDR2 SASEGT. V lost 5 bases and J lost 4; bases outside the gene matches: 9.

The rearrangement joins TRBV7-2 to TRBJ2-7; 10 nucleotides match TRBD2. Germline values: CDR1 SGHTA, CDR2 FQGNSA. The V gene end was trimmed by 1 base and the J gene end by 0 bases; junction bases not matched to a gene: 6. CDR3 length equals 17 residues. The CDR3 loop is CASSLVVLAGVSYEQYF. CDR3 nucleotides: TGTGCCAGCAGCTTAGTAGTCCTAGCGGGAGTCTCCTACGAGCAGTACTTC. The full variable domain, in which reference TRBV7-2 and TRBJ2-7 provide the parts outside the CDR3, is GAGVSQSPSNKVTEKGKDVELRCDPISGHTALYWYRQSLGQGLEFLIYFQGNSAPDKSGLPSDRFSAERTGGSVSTLTIQRTQQEDSAVYLCASSLVVLAGVSYEQYFGPGTRLTVT.

This clonotype came up once. The CDR3 DNA reads TGCAGCTTAGCTGGCGGAGTTCAGTTCTATGGCTACACCTTC. It codes for CSLAGGVQFYGYTF. This rearrangement joins TRBV29-1 to TRBJ1-2, with no clear D. With 8 bases removed from V and 4 bases from J, the gap between germline ends came to 20 bases. This CDR3 contains 14 residues. Germline CDR1 and CDR2: SQVTM and ANQGSEA.

The gene calls are TRBV28 and TRBJ2-2, with D possibly TRBD1 on 6 matching bases. Germline assignment: CDR1 MDHEN and CDR2 SYDVKM. The CDR3 totals 13 residues. V was shortened by 10 bases and J by 6 bases, with 15 bases between the two germline ends. This chain's CDR3 is CATRDNHPGELFF. Written as DNA, the CDR3 is TGTGCCACCCGGGACAACCATCCCGGGGAGCTGTTTTTT.

The chain carries TRBV6-2 or TRBV6-3 and TRBJ2-5; 13 bases agree with TRBD2. The end of the DNA aligns better with TRBJ2-7, so the J call may be wrong. Per the germline V gene, CDR1 is MNHEY and CDR2 is SVGEGT. This CDR3 is built from 16 residues. The CDR3 DNA is TGTGCCAGCAGCCATCCTGGACTAGCGGGAGTCGACGAGCAGTACTTC. Translated: CASSHPGLAGVDEQYF.

Regarding this clonotype: An end of the junction does not agree with germline; a read error may underlie this. This chain uses TRBV5-1 with TRBJ2-7; 10 bases agree with TRBD2. The CDR3 covers 16 residues. Germline-derived CDR1 and CDR2 are SGHRS and YFSETQ. In nucleotides, the CDR3 is TGTGCCAGCAGACCCCGAATTAGCGGGGGGCTTGGGGAGCAGTACTTC. It is translated as CASRPRISGGLGEQYF.

The sample holds many counts of this clonotype. This chain joins TRBV20-1 and TRBJ2-7; 9 positions agree with TRBD1. CDR3 length: 14 residues. Germline V gene lookup returns CDR1 DFQATT and CDR2 SNEGSKA (reference sequence). The J segment lost 4 bases and the V segment lost 6 bases, leaving 10 bases of the junction unmatched. The chain's CDR3 is CSARVDRGWYEQYF. Here the CDR3 DNA reads TGCAGTGCGAGGGTGGACAGGGGATGGTACGAGCAGTACTTC.

This clonotype was recorded at least ten times. J is TRBJ2-7 and V is TRBV29-1; D is unresolved. Germline V lookup: CDR1 SQVTM, CDR2 ANQGSEA. The CDR3 covers 13 residues. V dropped 4 bases and J dropped 0 bases, with 10 bases sitting between them. The CDR3 loop reads CSVAYSFSYEQYF. Here the CDR3 DNA reads TGCAGCGTTGCGTACAGCTTCTCCTACGAGCAGTACTTC.

This clonotype was counted only a few times. V is TRBV12-3 or TRBV12-4 and J is TRBJ1-5; the match to TRBD1 covers 7 bases. The CDR3 has 15 amino acids. J was trimmed by 0 bases and V by 5 bases; bases with no gene match: 4. CDR3 protein: CASSDRTGSNQPQHF. DNA for the CDR3: TGTGCCAGCAGTGATAGGACAGGTAGCAATCAGCCCCAGCATTTT.

This clonotype was recorded only once. The CDR3 loop is CSAKLAGGPGELFF. CDR3 coding DNA: TGCAGTGCCAAATTAGCGGGGGGGCCCGGGGAGCTGTTTTTT. The chain recombines TRBV20-1 with TRBJ2-2, with 11 positions matching TRBD2. V lost 6 bases to trimming and J lost 6 bases; unmatched junction nucleotides: 6. The CDR3 runs 14 residues. The germline V gene has CDR1 DFQATT and CDR2 SNEGSKA (reference sequence).

This clonotype was observed many times. The rearrangement uses TRBV6-5 and TRBJ1-2; D gene uncertain. The CDR3 covers 13 residues. CDR1 and CDR2 (germline): MNHEY, SVGAGI. V was clipped by 2 bases and J by 7 bases, with 11 bases between them. The CDR3 is CASSYGSKGGYTF. CDR3 bases: TGTGCCAGCAGTTACGGGAGCAAGGGTGGCTACACCTTC.

This clonotype was seen at least ten times. V usage is TRBV20-1 and J usage is TRBJ2-7; 7 nucleotides align to TRBD2. Germline CDR1 DFQATT, CDR2 SNEGSKA (reference sequence). The ends lost 2 bases at V and 2 bases at J; junction bases unmatched: 6. This CDR3 region has 14 residues. CDR3 sequence (DNA): TGCAGTGCTAGATCCCCGGGGGGACCCTACGAGCAGTACTTC. Translation: CSARSPGGPYEQYF.

This clonotype was picked up many times. The chain is built from TRBV7-9 and TRBJ2-7; TRBD2 aligns across 7 bases. Germline trimming cut 5 bases from V and 0 bases from J; bases unmatched to any gene: 7. The CDR3 runs to 15 residues. The germline V gene encodes CDR1 SEHNR and CDR2 FQNEAQ (reference sequence). The CDR3 sequence is CASSPPLADSYEQYF. The DNA for the CDR3 is TGTGCCAGCAGCCCGCCGCTAGCGGACTCCTACGAGCAGTACTTC.

This clonotype has only a few counts. The chain is built from TRBV19 and TRBJ1-1; 8 bases map to TRBD1. Germline values: CDR1 LNHDA, CDR2 SQIVND (reference sequence). Trimming removed 7 bases from V and 1 base from J; junction bases left unmatched: 11. CDR3 length equals 16 residues. CDR3 sequence (DNA): TGTGCCAGTACCACGGACAGGGTATTCGCGAACACTGAAGCTTTCTTT. Protein sequence: CASTTDRVFANTEAFF.

This rearrangement joins TRBV5-1 to TRBJ2-2; 7 bases are a match to TRBD1. The CDR3 loop spans 16 amino acids. CDR1 and CDR2 from the germline V gene are SGHRS and YFSETQ. The junction had 4 bases not matched to a gene; V was cut back by 2 bases and J by 0 bases. The CDR3 DNA sequence: TGCGCCAGCAGCTTCTACAGGGGTCCGAACACCGGGGAGCTGTTTTTT. Protein sequence: CASSFYRGPNTGELFF.

This clonotype was seen only a few times. V is TRBV10-3 and J is TRBJ2-7, with 7 bases matching TRBD2. Germline V CDR1 and CDR2: ENHRY, SYGVKD. The trim removed 10 bases at V and 0 bases at J, leaving 18 bases unmatched. The CDR3 totals 17 residues. The CDR3 protein is CASSPRGLAESSYEQYF. The CDR3 region has the DNA TGTGCCAGCAGCCCCCGCGGGCTAGCGGAAAGCTCCTACGAGCAGTACTTC.

The V and J genes are TRBV7-2 and TRBJ1-1; perhaps TRBD1 as D (5 bases). CDR3 length: 17 amino acids. Per the germline V gene, CDR1 is SGHTA and CDR2 is FQGNSA. With 4 bases removed from V and 3 bases from J, the gap between germline ends came to 21 bases. CDR3 loop: CASSSDKTRLLDTEAFF. The CDR3 nucleotides are TGTGCCAGCAGCTCGGACAAGACACGCCTGTTGGACACTGAAGCTTTCTTT.

The V and J genes are TRBV7-6 and TRBJ2-2; perhaps TRBD1 as D (8 bases). Deletions cut 2 bases from V and 0 bases from J, with 16 bases between. CDR1 is SGHVS and CDR2 is FNYEAQ in the germline V gene. This CDR3 region has 18 residues. The CDR3 loop is CASSLNRGGPSNTGELFF. The DNA for the CDR3 is TGTGCCAGCAGCTTAAACAGGGGGGGCCCTTCGAACACCGGGGAGCTGTTTTTT.

The V gene is TRBV2, the J gene TRBJ1-2; no firm D call. CDR3 length: 12 residues. V was clipped by 6 bases and J by 5 bases, with 10 bases between them. The germline V gene encodes CDR1 SNHLY and CDR2 FYNNEI. In DNA form, the CDR3 reads TGTGCCAGCAGCGGCAGCCCTTATGGCTACACCTTC. Translation gives CASSGSPYGYTF.

This clonotype has a handful of counts. The J gene is TRBJ1-5, the V gene TRBV10-3, with 9 bases lining up with TRBD1. Trimming at V came to 10 bases and at J to 6 bases, leaving 13 bases not matched to a gene. The CDR3 sequence is 15 residues long. Per germline, CDR1 ENHRY and CDR2 SYGVKD. This CDR3 is CATSPGQGLGQPQHF. CDR3 in DNA: TGTGCCACCAGCCCGGGACAGGGTCTCGGTCAGCCCCAGCATTTT.

As regards this clonotype: Its ends do not fully match the called genes, so a read error is possible. This rearrangement joins TRBV4-3 to TRBJ1-4; D is unclear. In germline, CDR1 is LGHNA, CDR2 YSLEER. The CDR3 has 14 amino acids. Here the CDR3 reads CASNQVKVNEKLFF. In DNA form, the CDR3 reads TGCGCCAGCAACCAAGTGAAAGTTAATGAAAAACTGTTTTTT.